One sample yielded the 20 T cell receptor beta chains listed below, sequenced in a study of T-cell memory formation after mild COVID-19. TCRdb analysed the 5' RACE reads with MiXCR anew, one entry per CDR3 protein. The data contain 250,000 to 400,000 distinct CDR3 sequences, roughly an eighth of them singletons. The sequenced sample consisted of PBMCs or a T cell subset sorted from them (not recorded which). Every receptor here comes from a man between 18 and 29 years old who had mild COVID-19 (a few samples of this study predate the infection). Cell type and time point are not known.

This rearrangement joins TRBV7-3 to TRBJ2-1, with TRBD1 identical over 8 bases. V was pared by 4 bases and J by 10 bases, with 21 bases of the junction left unmatched. The germline gives CDR1 SGHTA, CDR2 FQGTGA. This CDR3 has 18 residues. The CDR3 loop reads CASSSPPPETGVEGEQFF. As DNA, the CDR3 is TGTGCCAGCAGCTCCCCCCCCCCCGAGACAGGGGTGGAAGGGGAGCAGTTCTTC.

The chain is built from TRBV19 and TRBJ2-7; tentatively, D is TRBD1 or TRBD2 (5 bases each). In germline, CDR1 is LNHDA, CDR2 SQIVND (reference sequence). V shed 3 bases and J shed 6 bases, with 15 bases lying between them. This CDR3 has 14 amino acids. The CDR3 reads CASSMGRLLTEQYV. DNA for the CDR3: TGTGCCAGTAGTATGGGACGGCTCCTAACCGAGCAGTACGTC.

J is TRBJ2-5 and V is TRBV9; D is uncertain. This CDR3 is 13 amino acids long. V was pared by 0 bases and J by 5 bases, with 8 bases between. Germline-derived CDR1 and CDR2 are SGDLS and YYNGEE. CDR3: CASSVGSLETQYF. CDR3 DNA sequence: TGTGCCAGCAGCGTAGGAAGCTTGGAGACCCAGTACTTC.

The chain has TRBV7-6 and TRBJ1-1; maybe TRBD1 (5 bases). Deletions cut 1 base from V and 1 base from J, with 10 bases between. CDR3 length equals 15 residues. Germline loops: CDR1 SGHVS, CDR2 FNYEAQ. The CDR3 region has the DNA TGTGCCAGCAGCTTAGTGCAGGGAAAGAACACTGAAGCTTTCTTT. It specifies CASSLVQGKNTEAFF.

The V gene is TRBV10-1, the J gene TRBJ2-5, with 7 bases identical to TRBD2. This CDR3 region has 15 residues. V trimming: 3 bases; J trimming: 4 bases; junction bases outside the gene matches: 8. The germline gives CDR1 WNHNN, CDR2 SYGVQD (reference sequence). CDR3 region: CASSDGTGGGETQYF. CDR3 DNA: TGCGCCAGCAGTGATGGGACGGGGGGAGGAGAGACCCAGTACTTC.

The rearrangement joins TRBV7-9 to TRBJ1-1, with 7 bases that match TRBD1. The CDR3 runs 14 residues. J gave up 4 bases and V 2 bases, and 4 bases lay outside the gene matches. Germline-derived CDR1 and CDR2 are SEHNR and FQNEAQ (reference sequence). The CDR3 DNA reads TGTGCCAGCAGCTTACTCACAGGGGTCACTGAAGCTTTCTTT. Translated, it gives CASSLLTGVTEAFF.

This clonotype was found a few times. V and J are TRBV11-3 and TRBJ2-5; D call uncertain. CDR1 and CDR2 (germline): SGHNT, YENEEA. V was trimmed by 4 bases and J by 5 bases, leaving 11 bases between them. CDR3 size: 13 residues. The DNA of the CDR3 is TGTGCCAGCAGCTCTAATACGGAGGAGACCCAGTACTTC. It codes for CASSSNTEETQYF.

The CDR3: CASSPTAVTDTQYF. CDR3 bases: TGTGCCAGCAGTCCAACGGCGGTCACAGATACGCAGTATTTT. This chain joins TRBV27 and TRBJ2-3; D is undetermined. The CDR3 totals 14 residues. Germline CDR1 reads MNHEY; CDR2 reads SMNVEV (reference sequence). V was shortened by 5 bases and J by 2 bases, with 11 bases between the two germline ends.

This clonotype was seen many times. The CDR3 reads CASSLLGPTDTQYF. The CDR3 DNA follows: TGTGCCAGCAGCTTACTGGGCCCCACAGATACGCAGTATTTT. The chain has TRBV7-3 and TRBJ2-3; no reliable D call. Trimming cost V 2 bases and J 2 bases, with 8 bases left between them. The CDR3 is made up of 14 amino acids. Germline-derived CDR1 and CDR2 are SGHTA and FQGTGA.

The rearrangement joins TRBV6-5 to TRBJ2-7, with D possibly being TRBD2 (5 bases). Germline V gene data show CDR1 as MNHEY and CDR2 as SVGAGI. CDR3 length equals 13 residues. V was shortened by 8 bases and J by 6 bases, with 17 bases between the two germline ends. The CDR3 loop reads CASWTVSLGEQYF. CDR3 bases: TGTGCCAGCTGGACTGTCTCCCTTGGCGAGCAGTACTTC.

The V gene is TRBV7-2, the J gene TRBJ1-2; a weak D match, TRBD1 (5 bases). Per the germline V gene, CDR1 is SGHTA and CDR2 is FQGNSA. Trimming stripped 2 bases from V and 0 bases from J, with 16 bases between. The CDR3 is made up of 17 amino acids. Here the CDR3 DNA reads TGTGCCAGCAGCTTACCGGGACGGAGCTCCTCTAACTATGGCTACACCTTC. Its protein is CASSLPGRSSSNYGYTF. Together with reference TRBV7-2 and TRBJ1-2, the CDR3 gives the full variable domain: GAGVSQSPSNKVTEKGKDVELRCDPISGHTALYWYRQSLGQGLEFLIYFQGNSAPDKSGLPSDRFSAERTGGSVSTLTIQRTQQEDSAVYLCASSLPGRSSSNYGYTFGSGTRLTVV.

This clonotype was counted many times. The rearrangement links TRBV12-3 or TRBV12-4 to TRBJ1-2; possibly TRBD1 for D (5 bases). This CDR3 region has 12 residues. V lost 5 bases, J lost 5 bases, and 9 bases lay in between. The CDR3 DNA sequence: TGTGCCAGCAGTCCCCAGGGATATGGCTACACCTTC. This translates into CASSPQGYGYTF.

This clonotype has at least ten counts. V gene TRBV5-1 combines with J gene TRBJ2-1; the D gene is possibly TRBD2 (6 bases). CDR1 and CDR2 (germline): SGHRS, YFSETQ. This CDR3 is 17 amino acids long. V was shortened by 5 bases and J by 2 bases, with 20 bases between the two germline ends. CDR3 loop: CASRDLTGTHTYNEQFF. The CDR3 DNA is TGCGCCAGCAGGGACCTGACCGGGACTCATACCTACAATGAGCAGTTCTTC.

In this sample, this clonotype turned up many times. The chain uses TRBV7-2 and TRBJ2-3, with TRBD1 identical over 7 bases. This CDR3 spans 15 amino acids. Germline CDR1 reads SGHTA; CDR2 reads FQGNSA. V shed 7 bases and J 4 bases; nucleotides not matched to a gene: 11. CDR3 bases: TGTGCCAGCAACCGACTCGGGACAGCAGCAGATACGCAGTATTTT. This encodes CASNRLGTAADTQYF.

This clonotype was seen only a few times. The gene calls are TRBV6-1 and TRBJ2-1; 12 nucleotides agree with TRBD1. The CDR3 extends over 15 amino acids. The ends lost 4 bases at V and 8 bases at J; junction bases unmatched: 6. The germline V gene has CDR1 MNHNS and CDR2 SASEGT. Here the CDR3 DNA reads TGTGCCAGCAGTGCCAGGGGACAGGGGGCTGATGAGCAGTTCTTC. Its protein product is CASSARGQGADEQFF.

This clonotype was found a few times. This chain uses TRBV5-5 with TRBJ2-7; D possibly uses TRBD1 or TRBD2 (5 bases each). The CDR3 runs to 16 residues. V was clipped by 4 bases and J by 6 bases, with 23 bases between them. Per germline, CDR1 SGHKS and CDR2 YYEKEE (reference sequence). The CDR3 here is CASSLPSGSGAREQYF. Here the CDR3 DNA reads TGTGCCAGCAGCCTGCCGTCGGGGTCCGGGGCGCGCGAGCAGTACTTC.

This clonotype was found a few times. In DNA, the CDR3 is TGTGCCAGCAGCTCCTTGACAGGTTCAGGCACTGAAGCTTTCTTT. As protein: CASSSLTGSGTEAFF. This chain joins TRBV7-2 and TRBJ1-1; a weak D match, TRBD1 (6 bases). The CDR3 consists of 15 residues. The V and J ends lost 4 bases and 4 bases respectively, with 16 bases between them. In germline, CDR1 is SGHTA, CDR2 FQGNSA.

The rearrangement joins TRBV7-9 to TRBJ1-1; perhaps TRBD1 as D (5 bases). V was trimmed by 1 base and J by 11 bases, leaving 14 bases between them. Per germline, CDR1 SEHNR and CDR2 FQNEAQ (reference sequence). CDR3 length: 13 amino acids. CDR3 sequence reads: CASSLGIGARAFF. CDR3 sequence (DNA): TGTGCCAGCAGCTTAGGGATAGGGGCGCGGGCTTTCTTT.

This clonotype was seen a few times. This chain links TRBV15 with TRBJ2-5; the D gene could be TRBD1 or TRBD2 (5 bases each). The CDR3 is 17 residues long. The germline V gene encodes CDR1 LNHNV and CDR2 YYDKDF (reference sequence). V was cut by 0 bases and J by 4 bases, with 18 bases left in between. For the CDR3, the DNA is TGTGCCACCAGCAGAGATCTCCGGGACCCGAGAGGAGAGACCCAGTACTTC. Residues: CATSRDLRDPRGETQYF.

This clonotype has at least ten counts. The rearrangement joins TRBV7-2 to TRBJ2-5, with D possibly being TRBD1 (6 bases). The CDR3 has 14 residues. The germline V gene encodes CDR1 SGHTA and CDR2 FQGNSA. V was shortened by 6 bases and J by 1 base, with 12 bases between the two germline ends. This CDR3 is CASRKDRIQETQYF. CDR3 DNA sequence: TGTGCCAGCAGGAAAGACAGGATCCAAGAGACCCAGTACTTC.